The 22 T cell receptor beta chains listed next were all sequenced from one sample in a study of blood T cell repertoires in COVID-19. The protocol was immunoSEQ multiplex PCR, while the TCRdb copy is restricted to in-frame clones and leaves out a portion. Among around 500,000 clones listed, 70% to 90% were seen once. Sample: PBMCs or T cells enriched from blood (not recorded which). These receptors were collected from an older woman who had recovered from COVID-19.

The DNA of the CDR3 is TGTGCCAGCAGCTTAGGGGGGCGGGGGGCCAGAGAAAAACTGTTTTTT. Residues: CASSLGGRGAREKLFF. The chain carries TRBV7-2 and TRBJ1-4; perhaps TRBD1 as D (6 bases). Germline CDR1 reads SGHTA; CDR2 reads FQGNSA. This CDR3 has 16 amino acids. V lost 1 base and J lost 8, with 17 bases in between.

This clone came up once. Here the CDR3 DNA reads TGTGCCAGCAGCCAAGCGGGGGTTGGCGGATACACCATATATTTT. Amino acid sequence: CASSQAGVGGYTIYF. The V and J genes are TRBV14 and TRBJ1-3, with TRBD1 as a possible D gene (5 bases). The CDR3 length is 15 residues. Germline values: CDR1 SGHDN, CDR2 FVKESK. Trimming took 1 base from V and 8 from J, leaving 15 bases between them.

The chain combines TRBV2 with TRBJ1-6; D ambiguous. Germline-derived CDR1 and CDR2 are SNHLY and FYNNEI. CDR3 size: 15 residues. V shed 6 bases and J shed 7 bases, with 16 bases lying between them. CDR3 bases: TGTGCCAGCAGGGTGAGACTCGAAGCCAATTCACCCCTCCACTTT. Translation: CASRVRLEANSPLHF.

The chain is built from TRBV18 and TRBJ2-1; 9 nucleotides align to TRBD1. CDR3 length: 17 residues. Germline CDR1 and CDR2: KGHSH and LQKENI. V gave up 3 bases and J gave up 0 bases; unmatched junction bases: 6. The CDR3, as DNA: TGTGCCAGCTCACCCTACTCGGGACAGGGCTCCTACAATGAGCAGTTCTTC. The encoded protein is CASSPYSGQGSYNEQFF.

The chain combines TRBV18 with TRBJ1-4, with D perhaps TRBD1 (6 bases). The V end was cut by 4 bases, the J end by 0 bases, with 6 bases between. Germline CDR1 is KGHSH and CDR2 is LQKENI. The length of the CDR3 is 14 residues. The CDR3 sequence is CASSRTATNEKLFF. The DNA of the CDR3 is TGTGCCAGCTCACGGACAGCAACTAATGAAAAACTGTTTTTT.

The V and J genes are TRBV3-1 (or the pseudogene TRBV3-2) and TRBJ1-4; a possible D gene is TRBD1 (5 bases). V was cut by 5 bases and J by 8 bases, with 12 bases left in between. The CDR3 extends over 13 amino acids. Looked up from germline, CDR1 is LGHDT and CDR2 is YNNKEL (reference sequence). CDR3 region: CASSKLGREKLFF. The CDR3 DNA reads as TGTGCCAGCAGCAAGCTGGGGCGGGAAAAACTGTTTTTT.

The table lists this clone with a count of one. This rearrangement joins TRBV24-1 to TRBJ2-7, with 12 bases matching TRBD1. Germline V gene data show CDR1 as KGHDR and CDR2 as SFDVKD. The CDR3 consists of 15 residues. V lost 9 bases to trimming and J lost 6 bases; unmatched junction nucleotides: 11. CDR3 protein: CATRDGTGGRSEQYV. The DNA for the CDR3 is TGTGCCACCCGGGACGGGACAGGGGGCAGGTCCGAGCAGTACGTC.

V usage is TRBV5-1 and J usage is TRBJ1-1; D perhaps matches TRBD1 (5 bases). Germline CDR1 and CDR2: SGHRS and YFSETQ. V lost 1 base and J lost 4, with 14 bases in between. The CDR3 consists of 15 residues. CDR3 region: CASSLSVGRATEAFF. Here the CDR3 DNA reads TGCGCCAGCAGCTTGTCAGTAGGCAGGGCCACTGAAGCTTTCTTT.

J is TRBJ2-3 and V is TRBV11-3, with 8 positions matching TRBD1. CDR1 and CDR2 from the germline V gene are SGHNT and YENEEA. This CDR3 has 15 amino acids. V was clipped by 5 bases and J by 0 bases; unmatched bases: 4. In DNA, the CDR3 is TGTGCCAGCAGCCCGACAGGGGCTAGCACAGATACGCAGTATTTT. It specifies CASSPTGASTDTQYF.

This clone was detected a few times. CDR3 bases: TGTGCCAGCGCATACCGGGACAGACCCAAGAGCTCCTATAATTCACCCCTCCACTTT. Its protein product is CASAYRDRPKSSYNSPLHF. V is TRBV5-6 and J is TRBJ1-6, with 7 bases lining up with TRBD1. The J segment lost 0 bases and the V segment lost 7 bases, leaving 16 bases of the junction unmatched. The V gene's germline CDR1 is SGHDT and CDR2 YYEEEE. CDR3 length: 19 amino acids.

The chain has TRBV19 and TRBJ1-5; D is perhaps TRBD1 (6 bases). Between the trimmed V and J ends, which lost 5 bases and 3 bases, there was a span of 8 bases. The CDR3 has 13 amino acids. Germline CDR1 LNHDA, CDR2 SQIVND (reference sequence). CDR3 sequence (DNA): TGTGCCAGTAGTTTGGGGGCCAATCAGCCCCAGCATTTT. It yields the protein CASSLGANQPQHF.

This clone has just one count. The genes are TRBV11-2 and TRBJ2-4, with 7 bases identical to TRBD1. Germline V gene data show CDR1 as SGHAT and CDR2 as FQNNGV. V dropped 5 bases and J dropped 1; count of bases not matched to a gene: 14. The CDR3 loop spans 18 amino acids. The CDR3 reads CASSPAGTVPWAKNIQYF. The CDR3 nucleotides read TGTGCCAGCAGCCCGGCTGGGACAGTTCCCTGGGCCAAAAACATTCAGTACTTC.

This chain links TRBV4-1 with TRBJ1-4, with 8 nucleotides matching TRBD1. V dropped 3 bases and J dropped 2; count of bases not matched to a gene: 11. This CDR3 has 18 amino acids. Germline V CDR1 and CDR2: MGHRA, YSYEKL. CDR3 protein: CASSHDETGVWTNEKLFF. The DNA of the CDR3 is TGCGCCAGCAGCCATGATGAGACAGGGGTTTGGACTAATGAAAAACTGTTTTTT.

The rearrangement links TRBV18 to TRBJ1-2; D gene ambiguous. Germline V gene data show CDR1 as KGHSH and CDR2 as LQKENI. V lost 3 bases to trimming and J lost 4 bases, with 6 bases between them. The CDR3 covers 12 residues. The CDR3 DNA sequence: TGTGCCAGCTCACCGGAGAGCTATGGCTACACCTTC. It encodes CASSPESYGYTF.

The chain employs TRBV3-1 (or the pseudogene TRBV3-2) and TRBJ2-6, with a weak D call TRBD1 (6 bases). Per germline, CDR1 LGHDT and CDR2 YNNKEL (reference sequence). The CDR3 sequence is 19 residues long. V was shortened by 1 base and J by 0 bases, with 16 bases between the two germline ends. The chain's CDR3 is CASSQGPGHLSSGANVLTF. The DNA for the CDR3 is TGTGCCAGCAGCCAAGGTCCGGGACACCTGAGCTCTGGGGCCAACGTCCTGACTTTC.

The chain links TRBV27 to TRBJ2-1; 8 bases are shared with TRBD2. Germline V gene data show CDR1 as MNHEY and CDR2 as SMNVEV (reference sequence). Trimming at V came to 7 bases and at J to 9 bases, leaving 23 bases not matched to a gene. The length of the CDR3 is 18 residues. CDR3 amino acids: CASNPRRSRGGGSGEQFF. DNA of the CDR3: TGTGCCAGCAACCCCCGAAGGAGCCGGGGGGGTGGTTCGGGTGAGCAGTTCTTC.

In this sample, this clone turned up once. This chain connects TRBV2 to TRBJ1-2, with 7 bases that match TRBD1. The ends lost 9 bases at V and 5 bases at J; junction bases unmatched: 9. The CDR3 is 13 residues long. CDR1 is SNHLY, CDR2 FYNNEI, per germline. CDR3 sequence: CARDRLSGYGYTF. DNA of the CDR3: TGTGCCAGGGACAGGTTGAGCGGATATGGCTACACCTTC. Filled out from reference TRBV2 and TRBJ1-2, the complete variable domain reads EPEVTQTPSHQVTQMGQEVILRCVPISNHLYFYWYRQILGQKVEFLVSFYNNEISEKSEIFDDQFSVERPDGSNFTLKIRSTKLEDSAMYFCARDRLSGYGYTFGSGTRLTVV.

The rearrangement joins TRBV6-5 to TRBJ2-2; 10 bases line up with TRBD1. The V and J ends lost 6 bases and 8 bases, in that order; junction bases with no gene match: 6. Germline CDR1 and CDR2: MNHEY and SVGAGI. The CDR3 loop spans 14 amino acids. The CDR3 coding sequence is TGTGCCAGCAGACCGACAGGGGGCAGAGGGGAGCTGTTTTTT. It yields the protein CASRPTGGRGELFF.

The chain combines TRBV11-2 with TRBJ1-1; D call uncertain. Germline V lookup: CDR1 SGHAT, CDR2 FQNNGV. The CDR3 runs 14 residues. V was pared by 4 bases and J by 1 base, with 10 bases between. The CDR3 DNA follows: TGTGCCAGCAGCTCACCCCACAGGAACACTGAAGCTTTCTTT. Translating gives CASSSPHRNTEAFF.

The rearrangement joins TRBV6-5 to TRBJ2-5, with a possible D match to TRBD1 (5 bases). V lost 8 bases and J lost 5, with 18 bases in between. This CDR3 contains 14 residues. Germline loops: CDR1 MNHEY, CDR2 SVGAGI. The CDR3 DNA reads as TGTGCCAGCTCCCTATCCGGGTGGGGCGAGACCCAGTACTTC. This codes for CASSLSGWGETQYF.

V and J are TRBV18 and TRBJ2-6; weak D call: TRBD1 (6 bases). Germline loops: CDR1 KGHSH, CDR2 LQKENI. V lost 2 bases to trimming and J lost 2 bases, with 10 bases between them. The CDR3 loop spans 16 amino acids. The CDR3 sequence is CASSPNTGTGANVLTF. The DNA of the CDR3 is TGTGCCAGCTCACCAAACACAGGGACTGGGGCCAACGTCCTGACTTTC.

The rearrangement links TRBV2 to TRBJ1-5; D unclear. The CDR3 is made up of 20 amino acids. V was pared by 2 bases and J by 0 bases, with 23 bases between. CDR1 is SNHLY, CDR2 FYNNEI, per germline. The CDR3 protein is CASSERPHEAILYSNQPQHF. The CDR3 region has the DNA TGTGCCAGCAGTGAACGCCCCCACGAAGCGATTTTATATAGCAATCAGCCCCAGCATTTT. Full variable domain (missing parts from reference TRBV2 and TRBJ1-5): EPEVTQTPSHQVTQMGQEVILRCVPISNHLYFYWYRQILGQKVEFLVSFYNNEISEKSEIFDDQFSVERPDGSNFTLKIRSTKLEDSAMYFCASSERPHEAILYSNQPQHFGDGTRLSIL.